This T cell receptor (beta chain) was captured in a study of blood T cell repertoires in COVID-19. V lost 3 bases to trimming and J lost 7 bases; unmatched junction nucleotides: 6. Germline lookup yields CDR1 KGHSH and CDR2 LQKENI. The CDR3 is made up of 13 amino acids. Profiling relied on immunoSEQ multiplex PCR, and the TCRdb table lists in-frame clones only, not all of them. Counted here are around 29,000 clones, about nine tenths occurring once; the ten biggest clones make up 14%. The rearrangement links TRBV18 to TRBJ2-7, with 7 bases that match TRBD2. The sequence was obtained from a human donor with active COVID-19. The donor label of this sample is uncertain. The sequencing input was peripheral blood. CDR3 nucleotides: TGTGCCAGCTCACCTTTAAGCGGGGAAGAGCAGTACTTC. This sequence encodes CASSPLSGEEQYF.